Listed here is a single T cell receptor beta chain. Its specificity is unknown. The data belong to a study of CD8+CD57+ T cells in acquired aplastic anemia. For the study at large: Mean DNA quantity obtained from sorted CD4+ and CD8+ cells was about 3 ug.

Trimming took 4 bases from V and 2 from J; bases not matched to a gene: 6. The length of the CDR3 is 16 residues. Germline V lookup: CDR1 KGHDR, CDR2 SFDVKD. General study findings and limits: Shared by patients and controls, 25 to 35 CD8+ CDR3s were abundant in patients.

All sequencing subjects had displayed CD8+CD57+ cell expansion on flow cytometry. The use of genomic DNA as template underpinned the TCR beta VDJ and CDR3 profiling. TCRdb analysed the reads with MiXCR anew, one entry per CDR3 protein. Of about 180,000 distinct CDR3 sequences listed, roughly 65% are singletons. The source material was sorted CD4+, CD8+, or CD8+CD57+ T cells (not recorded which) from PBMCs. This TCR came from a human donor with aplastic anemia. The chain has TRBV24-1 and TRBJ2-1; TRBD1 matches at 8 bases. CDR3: CATSDSGQGTYNEQFF. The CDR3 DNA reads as TGTGCCACCAGTGACTCCGGACAGGGAACCTACAATGAGCAGTTCTTC.